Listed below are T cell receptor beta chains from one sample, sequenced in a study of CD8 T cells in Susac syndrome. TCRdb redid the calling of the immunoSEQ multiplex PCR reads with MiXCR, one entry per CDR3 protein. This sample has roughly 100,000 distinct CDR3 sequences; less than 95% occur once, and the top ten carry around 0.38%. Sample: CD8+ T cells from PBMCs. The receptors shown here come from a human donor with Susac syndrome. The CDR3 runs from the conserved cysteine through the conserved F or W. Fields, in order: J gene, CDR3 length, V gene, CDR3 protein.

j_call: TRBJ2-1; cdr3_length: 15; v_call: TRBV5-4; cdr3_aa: CASSLAEYSYNEQFF
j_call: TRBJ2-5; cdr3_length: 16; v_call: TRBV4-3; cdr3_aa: CASSRKGAVYQETQYF
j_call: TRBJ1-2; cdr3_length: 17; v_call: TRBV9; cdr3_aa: CASSVDPGQGAIYGYTF
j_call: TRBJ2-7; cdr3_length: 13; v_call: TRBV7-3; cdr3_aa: CASSRDTRVEQYF
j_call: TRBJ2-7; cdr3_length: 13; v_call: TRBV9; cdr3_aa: CASSVGPTREQYF
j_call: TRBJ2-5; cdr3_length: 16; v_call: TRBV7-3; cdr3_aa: CASSFGTSGDQETQYF
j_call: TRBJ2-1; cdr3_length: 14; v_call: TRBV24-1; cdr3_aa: CATSDTGGNNEQFF
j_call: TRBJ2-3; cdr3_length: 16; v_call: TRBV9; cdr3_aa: CASSVGSGGATDTQYF
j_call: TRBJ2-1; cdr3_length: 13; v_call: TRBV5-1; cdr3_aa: CASSLGSMDEQFF
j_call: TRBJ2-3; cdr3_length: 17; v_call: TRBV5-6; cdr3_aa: CASSSAPGTGGTDTQYF
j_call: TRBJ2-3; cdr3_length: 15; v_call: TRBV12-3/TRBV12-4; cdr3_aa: CASSPAAASTDTQYF
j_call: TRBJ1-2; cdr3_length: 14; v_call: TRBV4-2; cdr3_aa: CASSQGPENYGYTF
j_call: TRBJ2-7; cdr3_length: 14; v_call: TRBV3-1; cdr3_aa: CASTSRGNSYEQYF
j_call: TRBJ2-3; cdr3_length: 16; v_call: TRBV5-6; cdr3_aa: CASSSQTKGPTDTQYF
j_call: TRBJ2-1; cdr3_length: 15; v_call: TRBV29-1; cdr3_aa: CSVEGSGVSYNEQFF
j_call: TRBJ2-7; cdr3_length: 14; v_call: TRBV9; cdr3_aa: CASSGGDNSYEQYF
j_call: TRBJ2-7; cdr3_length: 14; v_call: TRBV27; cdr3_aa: CASRWTGGTYEQYF
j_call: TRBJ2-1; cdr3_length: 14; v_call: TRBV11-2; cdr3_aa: CASSERGGINEQFF
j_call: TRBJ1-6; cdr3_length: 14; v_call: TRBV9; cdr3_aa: CASSVAGFNSPLHF
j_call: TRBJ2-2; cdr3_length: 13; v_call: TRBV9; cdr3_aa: CASSVGVIGELFF
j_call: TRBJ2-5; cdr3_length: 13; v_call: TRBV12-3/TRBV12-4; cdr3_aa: CASWGVGGETQYF
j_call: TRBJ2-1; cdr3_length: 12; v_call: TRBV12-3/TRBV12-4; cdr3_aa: CASSGQGYEQFF
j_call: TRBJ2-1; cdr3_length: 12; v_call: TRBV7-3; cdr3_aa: CASSLTSGEQFF
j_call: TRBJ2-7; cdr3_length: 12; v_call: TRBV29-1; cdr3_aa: CSAEYGTYEQYF
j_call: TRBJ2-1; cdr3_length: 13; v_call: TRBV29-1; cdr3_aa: CSALAGGSGEQFF
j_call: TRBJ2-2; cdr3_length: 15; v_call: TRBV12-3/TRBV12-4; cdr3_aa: CASSPTSGATGELFF
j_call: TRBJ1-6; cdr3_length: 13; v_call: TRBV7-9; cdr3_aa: CASSWTSERVFHF
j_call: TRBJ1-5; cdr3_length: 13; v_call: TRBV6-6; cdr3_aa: CASDIWGGQPQHF
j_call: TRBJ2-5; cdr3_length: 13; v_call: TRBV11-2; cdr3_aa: CASSLGLPETQYF
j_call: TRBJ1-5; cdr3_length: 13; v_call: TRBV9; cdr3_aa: CASSSRDDQPQHF
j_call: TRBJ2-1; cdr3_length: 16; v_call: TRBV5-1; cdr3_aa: CASSPQGTSSYNEQFF
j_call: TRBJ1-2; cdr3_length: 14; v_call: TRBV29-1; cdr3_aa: CSVRLQSANYGYTF
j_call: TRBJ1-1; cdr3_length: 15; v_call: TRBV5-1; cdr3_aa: CASSLSSGLNTEAFF
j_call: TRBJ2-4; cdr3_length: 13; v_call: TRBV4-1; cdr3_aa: CASSQGLTGIQYF
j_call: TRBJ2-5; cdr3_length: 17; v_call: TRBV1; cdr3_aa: CTSSQDRAGSSQETQYF
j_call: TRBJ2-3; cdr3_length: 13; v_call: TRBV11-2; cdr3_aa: CLVAGPSTDTQYF
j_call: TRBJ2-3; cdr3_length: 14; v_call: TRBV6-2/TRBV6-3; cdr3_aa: CASSAPGYTDTQYF
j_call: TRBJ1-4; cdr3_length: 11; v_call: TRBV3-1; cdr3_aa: CASTSQGKLFF
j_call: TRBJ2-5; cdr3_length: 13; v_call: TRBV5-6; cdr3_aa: CASSLPSEETQYF
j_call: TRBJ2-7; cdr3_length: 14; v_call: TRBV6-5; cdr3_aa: CASSYRDSAYEQYF
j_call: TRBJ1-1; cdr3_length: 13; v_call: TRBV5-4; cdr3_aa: CASSFGQGTEAFF
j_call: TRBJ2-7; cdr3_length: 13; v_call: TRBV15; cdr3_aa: CATSSPGFYEQYF
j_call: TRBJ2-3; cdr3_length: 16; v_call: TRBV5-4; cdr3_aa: CASSLVRESSTDTQYF
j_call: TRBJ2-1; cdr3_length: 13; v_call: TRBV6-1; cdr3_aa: CASTPSRGNEQFF
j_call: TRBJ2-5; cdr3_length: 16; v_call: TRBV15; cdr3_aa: CATSVSKANHQETQYF
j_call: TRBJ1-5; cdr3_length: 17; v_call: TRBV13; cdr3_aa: CASSKRTLGVSNQPQHF
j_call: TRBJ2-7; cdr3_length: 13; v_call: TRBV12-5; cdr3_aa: CASGLVGQAEQYF
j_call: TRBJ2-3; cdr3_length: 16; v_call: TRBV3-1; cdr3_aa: CASSQAWGGDTDTQYF
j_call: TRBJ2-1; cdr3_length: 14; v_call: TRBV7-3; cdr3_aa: CASSLTMDRNEQFF
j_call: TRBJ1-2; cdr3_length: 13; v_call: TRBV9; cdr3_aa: CASSPTEGYGYTF
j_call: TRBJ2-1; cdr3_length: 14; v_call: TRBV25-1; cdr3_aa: CASSERGGPNEQFF
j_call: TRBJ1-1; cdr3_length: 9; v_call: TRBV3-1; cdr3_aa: CASSQEAFF